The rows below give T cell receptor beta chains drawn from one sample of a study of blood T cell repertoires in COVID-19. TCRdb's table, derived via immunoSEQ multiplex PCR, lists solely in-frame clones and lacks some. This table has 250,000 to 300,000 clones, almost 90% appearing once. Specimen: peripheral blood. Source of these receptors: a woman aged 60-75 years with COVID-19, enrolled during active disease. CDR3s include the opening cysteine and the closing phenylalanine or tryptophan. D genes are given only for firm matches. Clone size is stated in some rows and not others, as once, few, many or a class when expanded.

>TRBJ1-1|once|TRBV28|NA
TGTGCCAGCAGTTTTATTTTCACCCATAGTGAAGCTTTCTTT
CASSFIFTHSEAFF
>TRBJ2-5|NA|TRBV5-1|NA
TGCGCCACAGGAGGGGGGGCCCAAGAGACCCAGTACTTC
CATGGGAQETQYF
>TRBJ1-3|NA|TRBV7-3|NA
TGTGCCAGCAGCGAACCGGGACAAGCGTTTGGAAACACCATATATTTT
CASSEPGQAFGNTIYF
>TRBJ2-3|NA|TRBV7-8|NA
TGTGCCAGCAGCTTCGGGTGGGATACGCAGTATTTT
CASSFGWDTQYF
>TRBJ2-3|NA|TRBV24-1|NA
TGTGCCACACAGGGGACTAGCACAGATACGCAGTATTTT
CATQGTSTDTQYF
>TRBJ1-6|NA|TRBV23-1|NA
TGCGCCAGCATCCAAACCTCACGGCAAGCCCCCTACTATCCCCTCCACTTT
CASIQTSRQAPYYPLHF
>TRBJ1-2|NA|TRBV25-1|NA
TGTGCCAGCAGGGGAAACTTGGGGGGTGGCTACACCTTC
CASRGNLGGGYTF
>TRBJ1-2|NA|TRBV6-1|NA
TGTGCCAGCAGTGCTAATGGGGGGGAGGATGGCTACACCTTC
CASSANGGEDGYTF
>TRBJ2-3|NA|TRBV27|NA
TGTGCCAGCAGTTTAGGCCTTAAGGGGTTAAGTTCAGATACGCAGTATTTT
CASSLGLKGLSSDTQYF
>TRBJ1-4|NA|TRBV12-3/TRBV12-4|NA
TGTGCCAGCAGCCAGACTCGTGAAAAACTGTTTTTT
CASSQTREKLFF
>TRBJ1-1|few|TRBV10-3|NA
TGTGCCATCAGTGTCTTCTCCGGGGGTGGCACTGAAGCTTTCTTT
CAISVFSGGGTEAFF
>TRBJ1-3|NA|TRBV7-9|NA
TGTGCCAGCAGTTATCCCCGGGGGGGGCCTGGAAACACCATATATTTT
CASSYPRGGPGNTIYF
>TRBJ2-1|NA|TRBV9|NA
TGTGCCAGCAGCGTAGATAGGTCGGGTGAGCAGTTCTTC
CASSVDRSGEQFF
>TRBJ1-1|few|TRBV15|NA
TGTGCCACCAGCTCAAGAGGGCCGAACACTGAAGCTTTCTTT
CATSSRGPNTEAFF
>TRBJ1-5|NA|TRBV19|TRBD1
TGTGCCAGTAGTAAGGCGACAGGGGGCAATCAGCCCCAGCATTTT
CASSKATGGNQPQHF
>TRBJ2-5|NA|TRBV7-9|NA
TGTGCCAGCAGCTTAAGTCTCGAGGGGACCCAGTACTTC
CASSLSLEGTQYF
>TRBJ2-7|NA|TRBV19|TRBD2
TGTGCCAGTAACCAGGGACTAGCGGCCGCCTACGAGCAGTACTTC
CASNQGLAAAYEQYF
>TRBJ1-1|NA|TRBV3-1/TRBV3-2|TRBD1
TGTGCCAGCTTACACAGGGGTAGACTTCTTGAAGCTTTCTTT
CASLHRGRLLEAFF
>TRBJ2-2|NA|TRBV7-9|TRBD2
TGTGCCAGCAGCCCTGAGACTAGCGGGTACACCGGGGAGCTGTTTTTT
CASSPETSGYTGELFF
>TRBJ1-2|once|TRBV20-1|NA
TGCAGTGCTACCGGACAGTATGGCTACACCTTC
CSATGQYGYTF
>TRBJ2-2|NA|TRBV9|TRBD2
TGTGCCAGCAGCGTATACAGCGGGGCCAACACCGGGGAGCTGTTTTTT
CASSVYSGANTGELFF
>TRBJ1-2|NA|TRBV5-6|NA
TGTGCCAGCAGCCCCGGCAGGGTCTTCTACACCTTC
CASSPGRVFYTF
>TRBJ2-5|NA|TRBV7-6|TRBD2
TGTGCCAGCAGCTTAATGGGCGGGGGGGCCGGTGAGACCCAGTACTTC
CASSLMGGGAGETQYF
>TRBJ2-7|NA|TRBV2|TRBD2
TGTGCCAGCAGTGCGCTGGGGCGGGGGGGCTACGAGCAGTACTTC
CASSALGRGGYEQYF
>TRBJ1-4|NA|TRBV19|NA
TGTGCCAGTAGTATATCACCGGGGGGCTTAACTAATGAAAAACTGTTTTTT
CASSISPGGLTNEKLFF
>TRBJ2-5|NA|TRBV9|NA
TGTGCCAGCAGCGTAGAGTCGGGGGGCGCCTACCAAGAGACCCAGTACTTC
CASSVESGGAYQETQYF
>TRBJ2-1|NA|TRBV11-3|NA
TGTGCCAGCAGCTCGCGCCTCTACAATGAGCAGTTCTTC
CASSSRLYNEQFF
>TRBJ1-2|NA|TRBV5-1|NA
TGCGCCAGCAGCTTGGTCAGCGCGCGCGAGGGCTATGGCTACACCTTC
CASSLVSAREGYGYTF
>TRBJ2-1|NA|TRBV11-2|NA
TGTGCCAGCAGCTTAAATTCGGTGGCGGGGGCAAGCTCCTACAATGAGCAGTTCTTC
CASSLNSVAGASSYNEQFF
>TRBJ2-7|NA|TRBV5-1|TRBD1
TGCGCCAGCAGCTTGACCCCGGACAGGAGCTCCTACGAGCAGTACTTC
CASSLTPDRSSYEQYF
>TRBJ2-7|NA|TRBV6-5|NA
TGTGCCAGCACCCCCGGGAGCTCCTACGAGCAGTACTTC
CASTPGSSYEQYF
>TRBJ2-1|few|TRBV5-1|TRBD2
TGCGCCAGCAGCCTGGGCGGGACTAGCGGGGGTAAGCAGTTCTTC
CASSLGGTSGGKQFF
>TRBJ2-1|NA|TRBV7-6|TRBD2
TGTGCCAGCAGCTTAACTAGCGGGGGGGCAAGCAATGAGCAGTTCTTC
CASSLTSGGASNEQFF
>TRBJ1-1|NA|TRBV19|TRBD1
TGTGCCAGTAGTATGGTTACAGGGGGCGTCACTGAAGCTTTCTTT
CASSMVTGGVTEAFF
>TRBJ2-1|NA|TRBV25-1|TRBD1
TGTGCCAGCAGTGAATTGGACAGGGGAATAAATGAGCAGTTCTTC
CASSELDRGINEQFF
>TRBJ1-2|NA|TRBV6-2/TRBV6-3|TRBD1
TGTGCCAGCAGTACAGGGGCGGGCTACACCTTC
CASSTGAGYTF
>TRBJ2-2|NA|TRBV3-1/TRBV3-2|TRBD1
TGTGCCAGCAGAAGGCAGGGGGCGAACACCGGGGAGCTGTTTTTT
CASRRQGANTGELFF
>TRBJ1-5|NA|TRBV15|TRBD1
TGTGCCACCAGCAGAGAAAGGGGTAGGGGACAGGGGAATCAGCCCCAGCATTTT
CATSRERGRGQGNQPQHF
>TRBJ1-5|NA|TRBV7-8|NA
TGTGCCAGCAGCTTAGGGGGACACCTTAGCAATCAGCCCCAGCATTTT
CASSLGGHLSNQPQHF
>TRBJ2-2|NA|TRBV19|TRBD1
TGTGCCAGTAACAAGGACAGGGGACATCCCGGGGAGCTGTTTTTT
CASNKDRGHPGELFF
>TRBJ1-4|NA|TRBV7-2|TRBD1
TGTGCCAGCGGCACGACAGGGTTGGATGAAAAACTGTTTTTT
CASGTTGLDEKLFF
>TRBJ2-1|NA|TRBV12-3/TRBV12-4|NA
TGTGCCAGCAACGAGGGTCTCTACAATGAGCAGTTCTTC
CASNEGLYNEQFF
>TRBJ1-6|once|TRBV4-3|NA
TGCGCCAGCAGCCAAGATGCAGGGAAAAATTCACCCCTCCACTTT
CASSQDAGKNSPLHF
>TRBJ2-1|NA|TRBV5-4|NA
TGTGCCAGCAGCTTGGCTAGACAGTTGGTCAATGAGCAGTTCTTC
CASSLARQLVNEQFF
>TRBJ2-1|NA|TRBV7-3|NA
TGTGCCAGCAGCTTAATGGCGCAGGGGAATGAGCAGTTCTTC
CASSLMAQGNEQFF